This entry lists 20 T cell receptor beta chains sequenced from one sample in a study of blood T cell repertoires in COVID-19. Using immunoSEQ multiplex PCR, the repertoire was profiled, and TCRdb retains in-frame clones only, with some absent. The profile shows a few hundred thousand clones, over 60% of them singletons. Sample: peripheral blood. These receptor sequences come from a woman in her 70s with acute or convalescent COVID-19.

This clone has just one count. J is TRBJ2-1 and V is TRBV3-1 (or the pseudogene TRBV3-2); 10 nucleotides align to TRBD2. Germline assignment: CDR1 LGHDT and CDR2 YNNKEL (reference sequence). The CDR3 is made up of 15 amino acids. V lost 4 bases to trimming and J lost 3 bases; unmatched junction nucleotides: 3. Here the CDR3 reads CASSPQRGGYNEQFF. The CDR3 bases are TGTGCCAGCAGCCCCCAGCGGGGGGGCTACAATGAGCAGTTCTTC.

In its sample, this clone was seen once. The gene calls are TRBV10-3 and TRBJ1-2, with TRBD1 as a possible D gene (5 bases). This CDR3 is 16 amino acids long. Between the trimmed V and J ends, which lost 3 bases and 9 bases, there was a span of 23 bases. Looked up from germline, CDR1 is ENHRY and CDR2 is SYGVKD. CDR3 loop: CAISDREGFMFQRYTF. The CDR3 DNA reads TGTGCCATCAGTGACAGGGAGGGTTTTATGTTCCAGCGCTACACCTTC.

On this clone itself: This may arise from a read error, as a much more abundant clone is one base away. The rearrangement joins TRBV6-6 to TRBJ2-2, with 9 positions matching TRBD2. The length of the CDR3 is 17 residues. The germline gives CDR1 MNHNY, CDR2 SVGAGI (reference sequence). With 5 bases clipped from V and 5 bases from J, the junction kept 12 bases outside the gene matches. CDR3 sequence: CASSHTRGGAETGELFF. In DNA form, the CDR3 reads TGTGCCAGCAGTCATACTCGCGGGGGGGCCGAGACCGGGGAGCTGTTTTTT.

The rearrangement uses TRBV18 and TRBJ1-6; D is uncertain. The germline V and J ends were trimmed by 3 bases and 14 bases, with 26 bases remaining between them. This CDR3 has 17 amino acids. CDR1 is KGHSH and CDR2 is LQKENI in the germline V gene. The CDR3: CASSPFNPSGVRGSLHF. CDR3 in DNA: TGTGCCAGCTCACCTTTTAATCCTTCCGGGGTCCGTGGGTCCCTCCACTTT.

J is TRBJ2-5 and V is TRBV2; TRBD2 matches at 8 bases. CDR3 size: 15 residues. Germline CDR1 is SNHLY and CDR2 is FYNNEI. After removal of 6 bases from V and 1 base from J, the junction contained 7 bases not matched to a gene. DNA for the CDR3: TGTGCCAGCAGGCCCGGGGGGGACTTCCAAGAGACCCAGTACTTC. Residues: CASRPGGDFQETQYF. Full variable domain (missing parts from reference TRBV2 and TRBJ2-5): EPEVTQTPSHQVTQMGQEVILRCVPISNHLYFYWYRQILGQKVEFLVSFYNNEISEKSEIFDDQFSVERPDGSNFTLKIRSTKLEDSAMYFCASRPGGDFQETQYFGPGTRLLVL.

The chain has TRBV9 and TRBJ1-3; tentative D call: TRBD1 (5 bases). Trimming took 3 bases from V and 8 from J, leaving 15 bases between them. The CDR3 is 14 residues long. Per the germline V gene, CDR1 is SGDLS and CDR2 is YYNGEE. The CDR3 sequence: CASSARQPADTIYF. In nucleotides, the CDR3 is TGTGCCAGCAGCGCCCGACAGCCCGCAGACACCATATATTTT.

This chain joins TRBV3-1 (or the pseudogene TRBV3-2) and TRBJ2-3; TRBD1 agrees at 7 bases. This CDR3 has 17 residues. The V segment lost 4 bases and the J segment 4 bases; nucleotides outside the gene matches: 14. Germline-derived CDR1 and CDR2 are LGHDT and YNNKEL (reference sequence). CDR3 in amino acids: CASSPRGQGVGADTQYF. The CDR3 bases are TGTGCCAGCAGCCCACGCGGGCAGGGGGTTGGCGCAGATACGCAGTATTTT.

The chain joins TRBV5-1 to TRBJ2-2; no clear D. V was trimmed by 0 bases and J by 6 bases, leaving 9 bases between them. This CDR3 region has 14 residues. Germline assignment: CDR1 SGHRS and CDR2 YFSETQ. The CDR3, as DNA: TGCGCCAGCAGCTTGGATCTAGTTGCCGGGGAGCTGTTTTTT. Amino acid sequence: CASSLDLVAGELFF.

The V and J genes are TRBV12-3 or TRBV12-4 and TRBJ2-7, with D perhaps matching TRBD1 (6 bases). V was shortened by 6 bases and J by 2 bases, with 8 bases between the two germline ends. The CDR3 covers 12 residues. CDR3 in DNA: TGTGCCAGCAGCCGGGACACCTACGAGCAGTACTTC. This sequence encodes CASSRDTYEQYF.

This sequence joins TRBV6-5 and TRBJ1-6; no clear D gene. In germline, CDR1 is MNHEY, CDR2 SVGAGI. Trimming pared 6 bases from V and 10 bases from J, leaving 10 bases between. The CDR3 is made up of 12 amino acids. CDR3 loop: CASSSTLSPLHF. Here the CDR3 DNA reads TGTGCCAGCAGCTCTACACTATCACCCCTCCACTTT.

This chain uses TRBV27 with TRBJ2-1; TRBD2 matches at 10 bases. The CDR3 runs to 15 residues. Trimming cost V 5 bases and J 4 bases; bases outside gene matches: 5. Germline V gene sequence: CDR1 MNHEY, CDR2 SMNVEV (reference sequence). DNA for the CDR3: TGTGCCAGCAGTACAACTAGCGGGGTATACAATGAGCAGTTCTTC. Amino acid sequence: CASSTTSGVYNEQFF.

The J gene is TRBJ1-1, the V gene TRBV2, with 9 bases matching TRBD1. CDR3 length: 14 residues. V was pared by 6 bases and J by 4 bases, with 6 bases of the junction left unmatched. Per the germline V gene, CDR1 is SNHLY and CDR2 is FYNNEI. The CDR3: CASRGTGSITEAFF. The CDR3 DNA reads as TGTGCCAGCAGGGGGACAGGGTCTATCACTGAAGCTTTCTTT.

The V gene is TRBV6-4, the J gene TRBJ2-1; 8 bases map to TRBD2. CDR1 and CDR2 (germline): MRHNA, SNTAGT. V gave up 6 bases and J gave up 8 bases; unmatched junction bases: 9. The CDR3 has 14 amino acids. CDR3: CASSITGGLDEQFF. The CDR3 nucleotides read TGTGCCAGCAGCATAACGGGGGGGCTTGATGAGCAGTTCTTC.

The chain combines TRBV10-3 with TRBJ2-3; 10 bases are a match to TRBD2. This CDR3 is built from 15 residues. The ends lost 2 bases at V and 5 bases at J; junction bases unmatched: 4. CDR1 is ENHRY and CDR2 is SYGVKD in the germline V gene. The CDR3 DNA reads as TGTGCCATCAGTGAGACTAGCGGGGCAAAAGATACGCAGTATTTT. Its translation: CAISETSGAKDTQYF.

The rearrangement links TRBV10-1 to TRBJ2-2, with 7 bases aligning to TRBD1. The ends lost 2 bases at V and 5 bases at J; junction bases unmatched: 5. Germline values: CDR1 WNHNN, CDR2 SYGVQD (reference sequence). The CDR3 is made up of 15 amino acids. CDR3: CASSEKGAGTGELFF. DNA for the CDR3: TGCGCCAGCAGTGAGAAGGGGGCAGGAACCGGGGAGCTGTTTTTT.

The chain links TRBV2 to TRBJ1-2; 8 bases are shared with TRBD1. CDR3 length: 14 amino acids. J gave up 4 bases and V 6 bases, and 7 bases lay outside the gene matches. Germline V CDR1 and CDR2: SNHLY, FYNNEI. In DNA, the CDR3 is TGTGCCAGCAGGGGACAAACAGGGGGCTATGGCTACACCTTC. Translating it yields CASRGQTGGYGYTF.

This clone was recorded a few times. This chain connects TRBV29-1 to TRBJ2-3; perhaps TRBD2 as D (5 bases). The germline CDR1 and CDR2 sequences are SQVTM and ANQGSEA. CDR3 length equals 11 residues. The CDR3 DNA is TGCAGTCTGAGGGCGACAGATACGCAGTATTTT. Protein sequence: CSLRATDTQYF.

The chain uses TRBV6-5 and TRBJ2-2; a possible D gene is TRBD2 (7 bases). In germline, CDR1 is MNHEY, CDR2 SVGAGI. V lost 5 bases and J 6 bases, leaving 16 bases between the germline ends. This CDR3 has 15 amino acids. In DNA, the CDR3 is TGTGCCAGCAGTCGCGGGGGCGCAAGATCCGGGGAGCTGTTTTTT. This translates into CASSRGGARSGELFF.

As concerns this clone: One junction end disagrees with the germline gene, perhaps due to a read error. CDR3 region: CASSLGLLAGEF. The CDR3 nucleotides read TGTGCCAGCAGCTTAGGATTATTAGCGGGGGAATTT. The rearrangement links TRBV7-8 to TRBJ2-3; 9 bases are a match to TRBD2. Germline loops: CDR1 SGHVS, CDR2 FQNEAQ. There are 12 residues in the CDR3.

The CDR3 region is CASSERQGNTEAFF. CDR3 DNA sequence: TGTGCCAGCAGCGAGCGACAGGGGAACACTGAAGCTTTCTTT. The chain joins TRBV7-9 to TRBJ1-1; TRBD1 matches at 7 bases. The J segment lost 1 base and the V segment lost 5 bases, leaving 4 bases of the junction unmatched. CDR1 and CDR2 (germline): SEHNR, FQNEAQ (reference sequence). There are 14 residues in the CDR3. Combining the CDR3 with reference TRBV7-9 and TRBJ1-1 gives the whole variable domain DTGVSQNPRHKITKRGQNVTFRCDPISEHNRLYWYRQTLGQGPEFLTYFQNEAQLEKSRLLSDRFSAERPKGSFSTLEIQRTEQGDSAMYLCASSERQGNTEAFFGQGTRLTVV.